Listed here are 8 T cell receptor beta chains from one sample, sequenced in a study of blood T cell repertoires in COVID-19. Method: immunoSEQ multiplex PCR; TCRdb's copy keeps in-frame clones and lacks some. The sample has 150,000 or so clones, about 85% seen once. The sequenced sample was peripheral blood. Receptor source: a man in his 60s with COVID-19, enrolled during active disease.

The chain has TRBV9 and TRBJ2-7; 12 bases are a match to TRBD2. This CDR3 has 14 amino acids. The germline CDR1 and CDR2 sequences are SGDLS and YYNGEE. After removal of 4 bases from V and 5 bases from J, the junction contained 4 bases not matched to a gene. The CDR3 loop reads CASSQTSGRDEQYF. DNA of the CDR3: TGTGCCAGCAGCCAGACTAGCGGGAGAGACGAGCAGTACTTC.

This clone was seen just once. The CDR3 DNA is TGCGCCAGCAGCCAAGAGGGGCGGAGCTCCTACGAGCAGTACTTC. Its protein is CASSQEGRSSYEQYF. The J gene is TRBJ2-7, the V gene TRBV4-3, with a possible D match to TRBD1 (5 bases). Germline V gene lookup returns CDR1 LGHNA and CDR2 YSLEER. Trimming took 0 bases from V and 0 from J, leaving 9 bases between them. There are 15 residues in the CDR3.

The genes are TRBV5-6 and TRBJ1-1; no clear D. V lost 4 bases and J lost 0, with 10 bases in between. CDR1 is SGHDT and CDR2 is YYEEEE in the germline V gene. The CDR3 is made up of 14 amino acids. In nucleotides, the CDR3 is TGTGCCAGCAGCCGTTTGTCAGTGAACACTGAAGCTTTCTTT. Its translation is CASSRLSVNTEAFF.

This clone was seen more than once but under ten times. The chain has TRBV7-6 and TRBJ1-6, with D possibly being TRBD1 (5 bases). The germline gives CDR1 SGHVS, CDR2 FNYEAQ. The CDR3 runs to 14 residues. V was pared by 1 base and J by 6 bases, with 7 bases between. CDR3 coding DNA: TGTGCCAGCAGCTTAGGACAGACTAATTCACCCCTCCACTTT. It codes for CASSLGQTNSPLHF.

The chain has TRBV9 and TRBJ1-4, with TRBD1 as a possible D gene (5 bases). Trimming removed 3 bases at V and 8 bases at J, with 14 bases between. Per germline, CDR1 SGDLS and CDR2 YYNGEE. The CDR3 runs to 14 residues. CDR3 sequence reads: CASSELPGGEKLFF. DNA of the CDR3: TGTGCCAGCAGCGAACTCCCCGGGGGAGAAAAACTGTTTTTT.

V and J are TRBV28 and TRBJ1-6, with D uncertain. CDR1 and CDR2 (germline): MDHEN, SYDVKM. CDR3 length: 14 residues. Deletions cut 7 bases from V and 10 bases from J, with 17 bases between. This chain's CDR3 is CASTLALERSPLHF. In DNA, the CDR3 is TGTGCCAGCACCCTAGCACTTGAGAGATCACCCCTCCACTTT.

This chain connects TRBV9 to TRBJ2-1; D perhaps matches TRBD2 (6 bases). V lost 0 bases and J lost 12, with 13 bases in between. The CDR3 is 13 residues long. Germline-derived CDR1 and CDR2 are SGDLS and YYNGEE. The CDR3 bases are TGTGCCAGCAGCGTAGGGACTAACCTCAGGCAGTTCTTC. It is translated as CASSVGTNLRQFF.

The chain has TRBV30 and TRBJ2-5; maybe TRBD2 (6 bases). This CDR3 is 13 amino acids long. The ends were cut back, 1 base at V and 5 bases at J, with 11 bases in the middle. The germline V gene has CDR1 GTSNPN and CDR2 SVGIG (reference sequence). The CDR3 bases are TGTGCCTGGAGTGGCTTAGCGGTCGAGACCCAGTACTTC. Translating it yields CAWSGLAVETQYF. The variable domain in full, completed from reference TRBV30 and TRBJ2-5, reads SQTIHQWPATLVQPVGSPLSLECTVEGTSNPNLYWYRQAAGRGLQLLFYSVGIGQISSEVPQNLSASRPQDRQFILSSKKLLLSDSGFYLCAWSGLAVETQYFGPGTRLLVL.